Following are 24 T cell receptor beta chains from one sample sequenced in a study of CD8 T cells in ankylosing spondylitis listed by TCRdb under 2017. Receptor amplification or capture employed 5' RACE. Sequencing took place on an Illumina HiSeq 2500. TCRdb passed the public sequencing reads through fastp at Q25 and MiXCR, retaining productive beta sequences. Duplicate CDR3 protein sequences are folded into a single record with the most common DNA and genes. Recorded for this sample are around 130,000 distinct CDR3 sequences; approximately 13% of them occurred a single time. Clones ranked in the top ten supply about 3% of the sample. Sequenced sample: blood, either unsorted or a sorted T cell fraction (not recorded which). These receptors all stem from a female donor with ankylosing spondylitis or in good health (not recorded which).

This clonotype was seen only a few times. This chain uses TRBV6-5 with TRBJ2-2; unclear D gene. V was shortened by 6 bases and J by 6 bases, with 8 bases between the two germline ends. Germline V gives CDR1 MNHEY, CDR2 SVGAGI. The CDR3 is 12 residues long. CDR3 region: CASSTRSGELFF. The CDR3 bases are TGTGCCAGCAGCACTCGGTCCGGGGAGCTGTTTTTT.

The chain is built from TRBV9 and TRBJ2-7; D possibly matches TRBD1 or TRBD2 (7 bases each). Trimming took 7 bases from V and 7 from J, leaving 18 bases between them. Germline V gene sequence: CDR1 SGDLS, CDR2 YYNGEE. The CDR3 length is 13 residues. The CDR3 loop reads CASSGGGTREQYF. Written as DNA, the CDR3 is TGTGCCAGCTCAGGGGGGGGTACGCGGGAGCAGTACTTC.

The J gene is TRBJ1-1, the V gene TRBV9, with D perhaps matching TRBD1 (5 bases). Germline loops: CDR1 SGDLS, CDR2 YYNGEE. V lost 3 bases and J lost 5, with 14 bases in between. The CDR3 has 14 amino acids. The CDR3 DNA reads as TGTGCCAGCAGCGCCGGGGGGTTGAGGACTGAAGCTTTCTTT. It yields the protein CASSAGGLRTEAFF.

The genes are TRBV6-4 and TRBJ2-7, with D maybe TRBD2 (7 bases). This CDR3 comprises 11 residues. The germline CDR1 and CDR2 sequences are MRHNA and SNTAGT. Trimming cost V 5 bases and J 6 bases, with 8 bases left between them. CDR3 sequence reads: CASSRGGEQYF. CDR3 in DNA: TGTGCCAGCAGTAGGGGGGGCGAGCAGTACTTC.

As for this clonotype: This clone may be a read error of a much larger clone one base away. The chain is built from TRBV5-1 and TRBJ2-7, with 9 bases aligning to TRBD1. The CDR3 has 15 residues. Germline CDR1 is SGHRS and CDR2 is YFSETQ. The CDR3 here is CASSTGGTRSYKQYF. The CDR3 bases are TGCGCCAGCAGCACAGGGGGCACGAGGTCCTACAAGCAGTACTTC.

In its sample, this clonotype was seen a few times. V is TRBV5-4 and J is TRBJ2-5; D is ambiguous. V shed 2 bases and J shed 0 bases, with 8 bases lying between them. The CDR3 is made up of 14 amino acids. CDR1 SGHNT and CDR2 YYREEE come from the germline V gene (reference sequence). The CDR3 loop reads CASSLRQYQETQYF. CDR3 sequence (DNA): TGTGCCAGCAGCTTACGGCAGTACCAAGAGACCCAGTACTTC.

Concerning this clonotype itself: A much larger clone differs from this one at a single base, so this may be a read error. The rearrangement joins TRBV9 to TRBJ2-6; D remains ambiguous. Trimming removed 4 bases from V and 0 bases from J, with 14 bases in between. This CDR3 is 17 amino acids long. Germline V CDR1 and CDR2: SGDLS, YYNGEE. For the CDR3, the DNA is TGTGCCAGCAGCTTTTCGGGTTTCCTCTCTGGGGCCAACGTCCTGACTTTC. Amino acid sequence: CASSFSGFLSGANVLTF.

This sequence joins TRBV4-1 and TRBJ2-1; no clear D gene. Germline CDR1 and CDR2: MGHRA and YSYEKL. V was clipped by 2 bases and J by 8 bases, with 10 bases between them. This CDR3 spans 13 amino acids. DNA of the CDR3: TGCGCCAGCAGCCAAAGAAACATTGATGAGCAGTTCTTC. Protein sequence: CASSQRNIDEQFF.

A word on this clonotype: A much larger clonotype is one base distant, so this may be a read error. This rearrangement joins TRBV20-1 to TRBJ2-2; tentative D call: TRBD1 (6 bases). V gave up 3 bases and J gave up 7 bases, with 12 bases separating them. The CDR3 consists of 13 residues. Germline V gene data show CDR1 as DFQATT and CDR2 as SNEGSKA (reference sequence). Here the CDR3 DNA reads TGCAGTGCTAGTCCTACAGGGATCGGGGAGCTGTTTTTT. This translates into CSASPTGIGELFF.

This sequence joins TRBV5-4 and TRBJ2-2; 8 nucleotides agree with TRBD2. Germline V gene lookup returns CDR1 SGHNT and CDR2 YYREEE (reference sequence). V was clipped by 4 bases and J by 6 bases; unmatched bases: 5. This CDR3 contains 14 residues. Written as DNA, the CDR3 is TGTGCCAGCAGCGCGGGACTAGGTGCCGGGGAGCTGTTTTTT. Protein sequence: CASSAGLGAGELFF.

This clonotype was recorded at least ten times. V is TRBV6-2 or TRBV6-3 and J is TRBJ1-5; no firm D call. V lost 2 bases to trimming and J lost 7 bases, with 6 bases between them. In germline, CDR1 is MNHEY, CDR2 SVGEGT. The CDR3 length is 12 residues. The CDR3, as DNA: TGTGCCAGCAGTTACCCCGCGCAGCCCCAGCATTTT. As protein: CASSYPAQPQHF.

This clonotype has only a few counts. The rearrangement uses TRBV7-3 and TRBJ2-7; D is uncertain. Trimming stripped 1 base from V and 2 bases from J, with 12 bases between. This CDR3 spans 15 amino acids. Germline CDR1 reads SGHTA; CDR2 reads FQGTGA. CDR3 bases: TGTGCCAGCAGCTTAAGGGTAAAGGGCCCCTACGAGCAGTACTTC. Protein: CASSLRVKGPYEQYF.

This clonotype was seen ten or more times. The V call is TRBV6-1, the J call TRBJ2-4, with 8 bases fitting TRBD2. V gave up 6 bases and J gave up 7 bases; unmatched junction bases: 5. CDR1 and CDR2 from the germline V gene are MNHNS and SASEGT. The CDR3 sequence is 13 residues long. The CDR3 here is CASSLSGTNIQYF. The CDR3 nucleotides are TGTGCCAGCAGCCTTAGCGGGACTAACATTCAGTACTTC.

The table lists this clonotype with many counts. CDR3 amino acids: CSVEEEYEQYF. As DNA, the CDR3 is TGCAGCGTTGAAGAGGAATACGAGCAGTACTTC. The chain recombines TRBV29-1 with TRBJ2-7; no definite D call. Germline V lookup: CDR1 SQVTM, CDR2 ANQGSEA. V was clipped by 0 bases and J by 4 bases, with 4 bases between them. This CDR3 has 11 amino acids.

The V call is TRBV20-1, the J call TRBJ2-2, with 8 positions matching TRBD2. The CDR3 is 15 residues long. V lost 6 bases, J lost 7 bases, and 13 bases stayed unmatched. Germline CDR1 is DFQATT and CDR2 is SNEGSKA (reference sequence). The chain's CDR3 is CSATSGGGGSGELFF. CDR3 DNA sequence: TGCAGTGCCACGTCGGGTGGCGGGGGGAGCGGGGAGCTGTTTTTT.

Many counts were recorded for this clonotype. V and J are TRBV20-1 and TRBJ1-1, with TRBD1 matching 10 bases. This CDR3 is built from 15 residues. Looked up from germline, CDR1 is DFQATT and CDR2 is SNEGSKA (reference sequence). The V segment lost 1 base and the J segment 3 bases; nucleotides outside the gene matches: 5. The CDR3 sequence is CSARGLDRGDTEAFF. The CDR3 DNA follows: TGCAGTGCTAGAGGCTTGGACAGGGGGGACACTGAAGCTTTCTTT.

This clonotype was recorded a few times. This chain connects TRBV5-5 to TRBJ1-1, with D unclear. Looked up from germline, CDR1 is SGHKS and CDR2 is YYEKEE (reference sequence). The V end lost 1 base, the J end lost 2 bases, and 6 bases lay between the germline ends. This CDR3 has 13 residues. The DNA for the CDR3 is TGTGCCAGCAGCTTGACAGTCAACACTGAAGCTTTCTTT. Protein product: CASSLTVNTEAFF.

In this sample, this clonotype turned up many times. This chain links TRBV5-1 with TRBJ1-5; a possible D gene is TRBD1 (5 bases). This CDR3 comprises 14 residues. V was shortened by 0 bases and J by 3 bases, with 7 bases between the two germline ends. Germline V gene data show CDR1 as SGHRS and CDR2 as YFSETQ. CDR3: CASSLAGFNQPQHF. Written as DNA, the CDR3 is TGCGCCAGCAGCTTGGCAGGGTTCAATCAGCCCCAGCATTTT.

The chain recombines TRBV20-1 with TRBJ2-1, with 9 nucleotides matching TRBD1. J gave up 8 bases and V 6 bases, and 14 bases lay outside the gene matches. The V gene's germline CDR1 is DFQATT and CDR2 SNEGSKA (reference sequence). This CDR3 spans 15 amino acids. The CDR3 nucleotides read TGCAGTGCGCCTACCGGGACAGGGCTTCGCGATGAGCAGTTCTTC. Its protein is CSAPTGTGLRDEQFF.

DNA of the CDR3: TGTGCCAGCAGCACCCGTGGGGGCGGTGAGCAGTTCTTC. Protein sequence: CASSTRGGGEQFF. The V call is TRBV11-2, the J call TRBJ2-1; a possible D gene is TRBD1 (6 bases). The ends were cut back, 5 bases at V and 9 bases at J, with 14 bases in the middle. CDR3 length: 13 residues. CDR1 SGHAT and CDR2 FQNNGV come from the germline V gene.

This clonotype has more than one count but fewer than ten. The J gene is TRBJ2-5, the V gene TRBV18, with no clear D. V shed 1 base and J shed 4 bases, with 4 bases lying between them. Germline lookup yields CDR1 KGHSH and CDR2 LQKENI. This CDR3 comprises 12 residues. The CDR3: CASSPRAETQYF. The CDR3 DNA is TGTGCCAGCTCACCACGGGCAGAGACCCAGTACTTC.

The rearrangement links TRBV7-6 to TRBJ2-1; 12 nucleotides match TRBD2. Germline CDR1 reads SGHVS; CDR2 reads FNYEAQ. The V gene end was trimmed by 6 bases and the J gene end by 7 bases; junction bases not matched to a gene: 22. CDR3 length equals 20 residues. The CDR3 sequence is CASSPYLITSGRPDENEQFF. The DNA of the CDR3 is TGTGCCAGCAGTCCTTACTTAATCACTAGCGGGAGGCCAGACGAAAATGAGCAGTTCTTC.

This clonotype was seen at least ten times. This chain links TRBV7-2 with TRBJ2-7; no firm D call. The CDR3 covers 13 residues. The germline gives CDR1 SGHTA, CDR2 FQGNSA. V shed 2 bases and J shed 2 bases, with 7 bases lying between them. Here the CDR3 DNA reads TGTGCCAGCAGCTTATCTGTACCCTACGAGCAGTACTTC. It yields the protein CASSLSVPYEQYF.

This clonotype was found a few times. The chain combines TRBV27 with TRBJ2-1; 8 bases fit TRBD1. Germline CDR1 is MNHEY and CDR2 is SMNVEV (reference sequence). There are 18 residues in the CDR3. V trimming: 4 bases; J trimming: 9 bases; junction bases outside the gene matches: 20. The CDR3 DNA follows: TGTGCCAGCAGTTCGCGTCGCGGGGTAGGACAGGGTATACGTGAGCAGTTCTTC. It encodes CASSSRRGVGQGIREQFF.